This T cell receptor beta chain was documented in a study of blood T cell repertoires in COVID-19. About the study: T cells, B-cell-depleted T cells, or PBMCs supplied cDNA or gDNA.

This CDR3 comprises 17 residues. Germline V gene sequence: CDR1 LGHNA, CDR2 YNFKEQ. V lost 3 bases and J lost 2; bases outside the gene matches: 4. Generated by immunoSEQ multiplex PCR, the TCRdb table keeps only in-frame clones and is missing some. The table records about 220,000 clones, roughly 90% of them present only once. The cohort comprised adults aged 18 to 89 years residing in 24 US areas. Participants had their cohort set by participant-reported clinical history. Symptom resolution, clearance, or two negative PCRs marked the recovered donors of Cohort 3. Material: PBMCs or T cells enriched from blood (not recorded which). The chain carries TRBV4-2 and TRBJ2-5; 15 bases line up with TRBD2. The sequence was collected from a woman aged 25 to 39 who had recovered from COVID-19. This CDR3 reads CASSQGTSGGPQETQYF. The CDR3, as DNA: TGTGCCAGCAGCCAGGGGACTAGCGGGGGGCCTCAAGAGACCCAGTACTTC.